This TCR beta chain appears in the sequencing data of a study of blood T cell repertoires in COVID-19. Study overall: COVID-19 samples from acute and convalescent phases originated in the United States, Italy and Spain. T cells, B-cell-depleted T cells, or PBMCs supplied cDNA or gDNA.

Profiled with immunoSEQ multiplex PCR; TCRdb holds only in-frame clones, not every one. The sample contains 310,000 or so clones, 89% of which appear only once. This CDR3 is 13 amino acids long. V shed 5 bases and J 4 bases; nucleotides not matched to a gene: 4. Germline CDR1 is LNHDA and CDR2 is SQIVND (reference sequence). Allocation to cohorts depended on clinical history reported by the participants. This clone occurred a few times. The chain combines TRBV19 with TRBJ2-7; 8 bases match TRBD1. The sequencing input was PBMCs or T cells enriched from blood (not recorded which). The TCR was taken from a woman aged 35 to 49 who had recovered from COVID-19. The chain's CDR3 is CASSGQGGYEQYF. DNA for the CDR3: TGTGCCAGTAGTGGACAGGGTGGGTACGAGCAGTACTTC.